The 26 T cell receptor beta chains given below trace back to one sample, sequenced in a study of cytomegalovirus exposure and HLA in healthy donors. Clones were read by immunoSEQ multiplex PCR, and TCRdb kept only the in-frame ones, dropping some. The table has more than 95,000 clones, about 85% seen once. Sequencing was carried out using PBMCs. The receptors derive from a woman between 18 and 29 years old in good health and CMV-seropositive.

The J gene is TRBJ1-1, the V gene TRBV9; maybe TRBD1 (6 bases). V was trimmed by 3 bases and J by 10 bases, leaving 13 bases between them. The CDR3 extends over 12 amino acids. Germline V CDR1 and CDR2: SGDLS, YYNGEE. CDR3 coding DNA: TGTGCCAGCAGCGGAAAACAGGGTCGAGCTTTCTTT. It specifies CASSGKQGRAFF.

The chain couples TRBV25-1 to TRBJ1-1, with TRBD1 identical over 9 bases. Germline trimming cut 6 bases from V and 6 bases from J; bases unmatched to any gene: 5. CDR1 is MGHDK and CDR2 is SYGVNS in the germline V gene. The CDR3 is 13 residues long. The CDR3 nucleotides read TGTGCCAGCAGCGACAGGGGGGGGTCTGAAGCTTTCTTT. This encodes CASSDRGGSEAFF. Using reference TRBV25-1 and TRBJ1-1 for the parts outside the CDR3, the full variable domain is EADIYQTPRYLVIGTGKKITLECSQTMGHDKMYWYQQDPGMELHLIHYSYGVNSTEKGDLSSESTVSRIRTEHFPLTLESARPSHTSQYLCASSDRGGSEAFFGQGTRLTVV.

CDR3 in amino acids: CASSFHSLGATEAFF. The CDR3 DNA follows: TGTGCCAGCAGTTTCCATAGCTTGGGGGCCACTGAAGCTTTCTTT. The rearrangement uses TRBV27 and TRBJ1-1; D is perhaps TRBD1 (6 bases). Germline CDR1 and CDR2: MNHEY and SMNVEV (reference sequence). The CDR3 is 15 amino acids. V lost 3 bases and J 4 bases, leaving 15 bases between the germline ends.

The V gene is TRBV19, the J gene TRBJ2-7; D unresolved. This CDR3 comprises 13 residues. Germline lookup yields CDR1 LNHDA and CDR2 SQIVND (reference sequence). The V and J ends lost 5 bases and 1 base respectively, with 9 bases between them. In DNA form, the CDR3 reads TGTGCCAGTAGTGGCGGATCATCCTACGAGCAGTACTTC. Translation gives CASSGGSSYEQYF.

The chain links TRBV10-2 to TRBJ2-7; TRBD1 agrees at 8 bases. J gave up 1 base and V 1 base, and 6 bases lay outside the gene matches. This CDR3 has 16 residues. Germline CDR1 is WSHSY and CDR2 is SAAADI. The CDR3 protein is CASSEFSRTGSYEQYF. The CDR3 region has the DNA TGCGCCAGCAGTGAGTTTTCCCGGACAGGGTCCTACGAGCAGTACTTC.

The CDR3 coding sequence is TGTGCCAGCAGTTACGGACTAGCGGGAGGGTACGAGCAGTACTTC. Translated, it gives CASSYGLAGGYEQYF. This chain joins TRBV6-5 and TRBJ2-7; 15 nucleotides align to TRBD2. Per the germline V gene, CDR1 is MNHEY and CDR2 is SVGAGI. The length of the CDR3 is 15 residues. With 2 bases clipped from V and 4 bases from J, the junction kept 0 bases outside the gene matches.

A remark on this clone: Being one base from a much bigger clone, this may be a read error. In nucleotides, the CDR3 is TGTGCCAGCAACTTGGACAATAACTATGGCTACACCTTC. Translation gives CASNLDNNYGYTF. V gene TRBV5-4 combines with J gene TRBJ1-2, with D maybe TRBD1 (5 bases). The germline CDR1 and CDR2 sequences are SGHNT and YYREEE (reference sequence). The CDR3 spans 13 residues.

This clone has a handful of counts. The V gene is TRBV5-4, the J gene TRBJ2-7; D ambiguous. V dropped 1 base and J dropped 12 bases, with 5 bases sitting between them. This CDR3 spans 9 amino acids. The V gene's germline CDR1 is SGHNT and CDR2 YYREEE (reference sequence). CDR3 nucleotide sequence: TGTGCCAGCAGCTTGACAACGTACTTC. It specifies CASSLTTYF.

The chain carries TRBV14 and TRBJ2-7; tentatively, D is TRBD2 (7 bases). The CDR3 loop spans 17 amino acids. Germline V gene data show CDR1 as SGHDN and CDR2 as FVKESK. V lost 0 bases and J 2 bases, leaving 17 bases between the germline ends. Here the CDR3 DNA reads TGTGCCAGCAGCCAAGATCGTGCGGGGGCCAAAACCTACGAGCAGTACTTC. This sequence encodes CASSQDRAGAKTYEQYF.

Regarding this clone: Germline and junction disagree at one end, which may indicate a read error. The chain combines TRBV18 with TRBJ2-5, with 8 bases aligning to TRBD1. The CDR3 sequence is 13 residues long. In germline, CDR1 is KGHSH, CDR2 LQKENI. CDR3 in DNA: TGTGCCACCTCAGGGGGCTACCAAGAGACCCAGTACTTC. It is translated as CATSGGYQETQYF.

This clone appeared once. The CDR3 loop reads CASSFEGNTQYF. The CDR3 DNA sequence: TGTGCCAGCAGCTTCGAGGGAAATACGCAGTATTTT. The chain recombines TRBV5-8 with TRBJ2-3, with D perhaps TRBD2 (5 bases). V lost 2 bases to trimming and J lost 7 bases, with 8 bases between them. Germline CDR1 SGHTS, CDR2 YDEGEE. The length of the CDR3 is 12 residues.

The rearrangement uses TRBV7-9 and TRBJ2-5, with D possibly matching TRBD2 (5 bases). The CDR3 sequence is 14 residues long. Germline V gives CDR1 SEHNR, CDR2 FQNEAQ (reference sequence). Trimming removed 5 bases at V and 1 base at J, with 11 bases between. CDR3 bases: TGTGCCAGCAGCCTTCAGACTATCCAAGAGACCCAGTACTTC. Translated: CASSLQTIQETQYF.

This chain connects TRBV28 to TRBJ2-5, with a weak D call TRBD2 (5 bases). There are 15 residues in the CDR3. Trimming pared 6 bases from V and 2 bases from J, leaving 16 bases between. Germline V gene data show CDR1 as MDHEN and CDR2 as SYDVKM. The CDR3 DNA follows: TGTGCCAGCAGCCTTAGATCGACGGGACAAGAGACCCAGTACTTC. Amino acid sequence: CASSLRSTGQETQYF. Supplemented by reference TRBV28 and TRBJ2-5, the full variable domain reads DVKVTQSSRYLVKRTGEKVFLECVQDMDHENMFWYRQDPGLGLRLIYFSYDVKMKEKGDIPEGYSVSREKKERFSLILESASTNQTSMYLCASSLRSTGQETQYFGPGTRLLVL.

The chain has TRBV5-1 and TRBJ2-3; possible D gene TRBD1, 6 bases. The V gene lost 2 bases and the J gene lost 1 base, with 11 bases spanning the gap. The CDR3 extends over 15 amino acids. Germline CDR1 and CDR2: SGHRS and YFSETQ. CDR3 sequence (DNA): TGCGCCAGCAGCTTAACAGGGAGAGGCACAGATACGCAGTATTTT. Protein product: CASSLTGRGTDTQYF. Using reference TRBV5-1 and TRBJ2-3 for the parts outside the CDR3, the full variable domain is KAGVTQTPRYLIKTRGQQVTLSCSPISGHRSVSWYQQTPGQGLQFLFEYFSETQRNKGNFPGRFSGRQFSNSRSEMNVSTLELGDSALYLCASSLTGRGTDTQYFGPGTRLTVL.

The chain uses TRBV5-4 and TRBJ1-4; tentative D call: TRBD1 (5 bases). Germline CDR1 SGHNT, CDR2 YYREEE (reference sequence). The CDR3 spans 13 residues. The V end was cut by 4 bases, the J end by 7 bases, with 11 bases between. CDR3 residues: CASSGGAGEKLFF. The CDR3 DNA is TGTGCCAGCAGCGGAGGGGCGGGTGAAAAACTGTTTTTT.

The rearrangement joins TRBV10-2 to TRBJ1-2, with TRBD1 identical over 7 bases. The CDR3 spans 14 residues. Per germline, CDR1 WSHSY and CDR2 SAAADI. The J segment lost 7 bases and the V segment lost 2 bases, leaving 7 bases of the junction unmatched. The CDR3 DNA sequence: TGCGCCAGCAGTGAGGCAGGGGGATTTGCTGGCTACACCTTC. It encodes CASSEAGGFAGYTF.

V is TRBV19 and J is TRBJ1-2, with TRBD1 matching 9 bases. The CDR3 covers 17 residues. Per germline, CDR1 LNHDA and CDR2 SQIVND (reference sequence). J was trimmed by 2 bases and V by 5 bases; bases with no gene match: 12. As DNA, the CDR3 is TGTGCCAGTAGTCCGGCCGGGACAGGGCTGAAGAACTATGGCTACACCTTC. Residues: CASSPAGTGLKNYGYTF.

CDR3 region: CASSLLPGHGYTF. Here the CDR3 DNA reads TGTGCCAGCAGCTTACTTCCTGGCCATGGCTACACCTTC. This chain uses TRBV7-9 with TRBJ1-2; D gene unclear. The V end lost 2 bases, the J end lost 6 bases, and 10 bases lay between the germline ends. Germline V gene lookup returns CDR1 SEHNR and CDR2 FQNEAQ (reference sequence). CDR3 length equals 13 residues.

The rearrangement uses TRBV15 and TRBJ2-1; D possibly corresponds to TRBD1 (7 bases). The germline CDR1 and CDR2 sequences are LNHNV and YYDKDF (reference sequence). CDR3 length: 15 residues. Trimming shortened V by 5 bases and J by 4 bases, and 15 bases separated the two germline ends. The CDR3, as DNA: TGTGCCACCAGCCGAGGGGGGACAGTATACAATGAGCAGTTCTTC. It translates to CATSRGGTVYNEQFF.

This rearrangement joins TRBV4-1 to TRBJ2-7; D gene unclear. Trimming pared 0 bases from V and 4 bases from J, leaving 7 bases between. The CDR3 has 13 amino acids. Germline CDR1 is MGHRA and CDR2 is YSYEKL. CDR3 region: CASSQDGLYEQYF. The CDR3 DNA reads TGCGCCAGCAGCCAAGACGGTTTATACGAGCAGTACTTC.

This sequence joins TRBV10-1 and TRBJ1-1; 7 bases fit TRBD1. The germline CDR1 and CDR2 sequences are WNHNN and SYGVQD (reference sequence). This CDR3 has 13 amino acids. V was clipped by 3 bases and J by 11 bases; unmatched bases: 9. CDR3 residues: CASSEGTAQKAFF. The CDR3 nucleotides are TGCGCCAGCAGTGAAGGGACAGCCCAGAAGGCTTTCTTT.

The rearrangement uses TRBV19 and TRBJ2-7; 10 bases agree with TRBD1. The germline CDR1 and CDR2 sequences are LNHDA and SQIVND (reference sequence). V lost 5 bases, J lost 2 bases, and 6 bases stayed unmatched. The CDR3 covers 15 residues. The CDR3 DNA reads TGTGCCAGTAGTTTAACCGGGACAGGGGCCTACGAGCAGTACTTC. It specifies CASSLTGTGAYEQYF.

The V call is TRBV11-3, the J call TRBJ2-7, with 9 bases identical to TRBD1. Trimming cost V 2 bases and J 6 bases; bases outside gene matches: 11. This CDR3 comprises 16 residues. Germline CDR1 is SGHNT and CDR2 is YENEEA. The CDR3 nucleotides read TGTGCCAGCAGCTTACGTACCGGGACAGGGAGTCGCGAGCAGTACTTC. Its translation is CASSLRTGTGSREQYF.

This chain links TRBV5-1 with TRBJ1-3; TRBD1 matches at 8 bases. From germline, CDR1 is SGHRS and CDR2 YFSETQ. This CDR3 region has 16 residues. V shed 7 bases and J 3 bases; nucleotides not matched to a gene: 12. The CDR3 region has the DNA TGCGCCAGCCGAACAACAGGGGGGAGAGATGGAAACACCATATATTTT. Its translation is CASRTTGGRDGNTIYF.

The chain recombines TRBV15 with TRBJ1-5; TRBD1 is a possible D gene (6 bases). CDR1 is LNHNV and CDR2 is YYDKDF in the germline V gene (reference sequence). The CDR3 totals 13 residues. The ends were cut back, 8 bases at V and 2 bases at J, with 10 bases in the middle. The CDR3 DNA reads as TGTGCCACCGGGGGCAGAGGCAATCAGCCCCAGCATTTT. Translated: CATGGRGNQPQHF. The full variable domain, completed using reference TRBV15 and TRBJ1-5, is DAMVIQNPRYQVTQFGKPVTLSCSQTLNHNVMYWYQQKSSQAPKLLFHYYDKDFNNEADTPDNFQSRRPNTSFCFLDIRSPGLGDTAMYLCATGGRGNQPQHFGDGTRLSIL.

The V gene is TRBV11-2, the J gene TRBJ2-7; 11 positions agree with TRBD1. The CDR3 sequence is 14 residues long. The ends lost 4 bases at V and 3 bases at J; junction bases unmatched: 2. CDR1 is SGHAT and CDR2 is FQNNGV in the germline V gene. The CDR3: CASSYGTGGYEQYF. The DNA for the CDR3 is TGTGCCAGCAGCTACGGGACAGGGGGCTACGAGCAGTACTTC.